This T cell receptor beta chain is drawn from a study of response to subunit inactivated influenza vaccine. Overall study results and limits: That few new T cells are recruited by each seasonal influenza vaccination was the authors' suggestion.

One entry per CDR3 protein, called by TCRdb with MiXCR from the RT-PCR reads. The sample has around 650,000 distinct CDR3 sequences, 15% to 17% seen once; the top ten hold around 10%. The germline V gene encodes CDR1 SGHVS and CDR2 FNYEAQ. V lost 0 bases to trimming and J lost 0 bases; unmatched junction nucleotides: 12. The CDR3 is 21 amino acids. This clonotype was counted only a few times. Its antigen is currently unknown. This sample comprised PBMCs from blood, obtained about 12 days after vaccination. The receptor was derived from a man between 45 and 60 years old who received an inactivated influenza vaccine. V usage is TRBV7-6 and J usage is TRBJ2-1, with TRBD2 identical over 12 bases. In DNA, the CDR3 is TGTGCCAGCAGCTTAGCGCCGGTAGTCCCTAGCGGGAGGGCCTCCTACAATGAGCAGTTCTTC. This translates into CASSLAPVVPSGRASYNEQFF.